These 9 T cell receptor beta chains originate from one sample sequenced in a study of response to subunit inactivated influenza vaccine. One entry per CDR3 protein, called by TCRdb with MiXCR from the RT-PCR reads. Among around 470,000 distinct CDR3 sequences, about 7.2% were seen once, and the ten largest hold about 12%. The input for sequencing was PBMCs from blood, taken less than 30 months after vaccination. These TCRs come from a man between 50 and 75 years old who received an inactivated influenza vaccine.

This clonotype was counted only a few times. The J gene is TRBJ2-1, the V gene TRBV4-3; 15 bases are shared with TRBD2. This CDR3 contains 17 residues. CDR1 and CDR2 from the germline V gene are LGHNA and YSLEER. J gave up 10 bases and V 0 bases, and 7 bases lay outside the gene matches. Here the CDR3 reads CASSQDGLAGGVYEQFF. CDR3 nucleotides: TGCGCCAGCAGCCAAGATGGACTAGCGGGAGGGGTGTACGAGCAGTTCTTC.

This clonotype has a count of ten or more. This chain joins TRBV7-2 and TRBJ2-1, with a tentative D call TRBD2 (6 bases). V lost 2 bases and J lost 4, with 12 bases in between. Germline CDR1 SGHTA, CDR2 FQGNSA. The CDR3 totals 15 residues. The CDR3 here is CASSLSGGGYNEQFF. As DNA, the CDR3 is TGTGCCAGCAGCTTATCTGGTGGGGGGTACAATGAGCAGTTCTTC.

This clonotype was found a few times. The chain has TRBV4-3 and TRBJ2-2; D possibly corresponds to TRBD1 (6 bases). The V end was cut by 0 bases, the J end by 0 bases, with 11 bases between. Germline V gene sequence: CDR1 LGHNA, CDR2 YSLEER. The CDR3 spans 17 residues. The CDR3 DNA sequence: TGCGCCAGCAGCCAAGAAAATGACAGGCCGAACACCGGGGAGCTGTTTTTT. Its protein product is CASSQENDRPNTGELFF.

In its sample, this clonotype was seen many times. The chain carries TRBV12-3 or TRBV12-4 and TRBJ1-5; 7 positions agree with TRBD1. CDR3 length: 13 residues. J gave up 11 bases and V 5 bases, and 9 bases lay outside the gene matches. The CDR3 loop reads CASSPQTGNAQHF. CDR3 DNA: TGTGCCAGCAGTCCTCAGACAGGGAATGCCCAGCATTTT.

The sample holds a few counts of this clonotype. The chain uses TRBV28 and TRBJ1-1; D possibly corresponds to TRBD1 (6 bases). This CDR3 region has 15 residues. V was shortened by 2 bases and J by 5 bases, with 15 bases between the two germline ends. Per germline, CDR1 MDHEN and CDR2 SYDVKM. The CDR3 DNA follows: TGTGCCAGCAGTTTAGAACAGGGCAGAGGAACTGAAGCTTTCTTT. Its protein product is CASSLEQGRGTEAFF.

The sample holds a few counts of this clonotype. CDR3 sequence: CSARQGDQYF. The CDR3 nucleotides read TGCAGCGCACGACAGGGGGATCAGTACTTC. The chain links TRBV29-1 to TRBJ2-4; 9 nucleotides match TRBD1. Germline lookup yields CDR1 SQVTM and CDR2 ANQGSEA. The V and J ends lost 7 bases and 12 bases, in that order; junction bases with no gene match: 4. The CDR3 has 10 amino acids.

V is TRBV12-3 or TRBV12-4 and J is TRBJ1-1; D is ambiguous. The CDR3 consists of 13 residues. V was clipped by 0 bases and J by 6 bases, with 8 bases between them. The CDR3 loop reads CASSLARFAEAFF. CDR3 nucleotides: TGTGCCAGCAGTTTAGCTCGGTTCGCTGAAGCTTTCTTT.

This clonotype was found many times. V usage is TRBV20-1 and J usage is TRBJ2-1, with D hard to call. V lost 6 bases to trimming and J lost 5 bases, with 8 bases between them. Per the germline V gene, CDR1 is DFQATT and CDR2 is SNEGSKA (reference sequence). The CDR3 runs to 11 residues. The CDR3 DNA reads TGCAGTGCCAGGATCCACAATGAGCAGTTCTTC. Residues: CSARIHNEQFF.

This clonotype was observed many times. The chain employs TRBV7-9 and TRBJ2-2; D not resolved. This CDR3 has 16 residues. Trimming took 8 bases from V and 0 from J, leaving 16 bases between them. Germline CDR1 SEHNR, CDR2 FQNEAQ (reference sequence). The CDR3 region is CASGPFGPSNTGELFF. The CDR3, as DNA: TGTGCCAGCGGCCCTTTCGGGCCCTCGAACACCGGGGAGCTGTTTTTT.